Listed here are 18 T cell receptor beta chains from one sample, sequenced in a study of T cell changes during pregnancy in multiple sclerosis. Using immunoSEQ multiplex PCR, the repertoire was profiled, and TCRdb retains in-frame clones only, with some absent. The repertoire holds roughly 110,000 clones, with under 95% as singletons. The starting material was peripheral blood, obtained before pregnancy. Every receptor here comes from a female donor with multiple sclerosis, enrolled in a pregnancy study.

This clone was detected once. The genes are TRBV5-1 and TRBJ2-3; 8 nucleotides line up with TRBD1. The CDR3 runs to 14 residues. Germline loops: CDR1 SGHRS, CDR2 YFSETQ. The V and J ends lost 3 bases and 6 bases, in that order; junction bases with no gene match: 6. Here the CDR3 DNA reads TGCGCCAGCAGCTCTCGGACAGGGAAGGATACGCAGTATTTT. Amino acid sequence: CASSSRTGKDTQYF.

The chain carries TRBV18 and TRBJ1-1, with 9 bases that match TRBD1. Trimming removed 5 bases from V and 9 bases from J; junction bases left unmatched: 7. The CDR3 runs to 13 residues. Looked up from germline, CDR1 is KGHSH and CDR2 is LQKENI. CDR3 nucleotides: TGTGCCAGCTCAGAGGGACAGGGCCGCCAAGCTTTCTTT. Translated, it gives CASSEGQGRQAFF.

The chain carries TRBV18 and TRBJ2-7; D is unresolved. The CDR3 totals 13 residues. CDR1 is KGHSH and CDR2 is LQKENI in the germline V gene. With 1 base removed from V and 5 bases from J, the gap between germline ends came to 9 bases. The CDR3 is CASSPRSTDEQYF. DNA for the CDR3: TGTGCCAGCTCACCACGCAGCACAGACGAGCAGTACTTC.

V and J are TRBV19 and TRBJ2-1; the D is unclear. The CDR3 covers 16 residues. Germline assignment: CDR1 LNHDA and CDR2 SQIVND (reference sequence). Trimming left V 3 bases short and J 3 bases short, with 15 bases between. CDR3 in DNA: TGTGCCAGTAGTATCCCCAGACTCCCCCTCTACAATGAGCAGTTCTTC. It codes for CASSIPRLPLYNEQFF.

This chain uses TRBV5-4 with TRBJ1-1, with 7 bases aligning to TRBD1. CDR3 length equals 17 residues. Trimming removed 0 bases from V and 5 bases from J; junction bases left unmatched: 13. Per germline, CDR1 SGHNT and CDR2 YYREEE (reference sequence). This CDR3 reads CASSLGGGTVAKTEAFF. CDR3 coding DNA: TGTGCCAGCAGCTTGGGGGGCGGGACAGTCGCTAAGACTGAAGCTTTCTTT.

This sequence joins TRBV10-3 and TRBJ1-2; D might be TRBD1 (5 bases). Germline CDR1 reads ENHRY; CDR2 reads SYGVKD. The ends were cut back, 3 bases at V and 3 bases at J, with 8 bases in the middle. This CDR3 contains 13 residues. The CDR3 DNA sequence: TGTGCCATCAGTGATCAAGGGGACTATGGCTACACCTTC. Translation: CAISDQGDYGYTF.

This chain uses TRBV6-1 with TRBJ2-2, with 12 nucleotides matching TRBD2. The germline gives CDR1 MNHNS, CDR2 SASEGT. V lost 8 bases and J lost 4; bases outside the gene matches: 5. The CDR3 loop spans 15 amino acids. CDR3 region: CASDTSGGPTGELFF. The CDR3 region has the DNA TGTGCCAGCGACACTAGCGGGGGGCCCACCGGGGAGCTGTTTTTT.

The rearrangement uses TRBV6-1 and TRBJ2-1; D is perhaps TRBD2 (6 bases). V lost 1 base, J lost 10 bases, and 20 bases lay in between. CDR1 MNHNS and CDR2 SASEGT come from the germline V gene. The CDR3 consists of 16 residues. In DNA, the CDR3 is TGTGCCAGCAGTGAAGGCGTCGGGCCACCTGGGGGGGAGCAGTTCTTC. Encoded protein: CASSEGVGPPGGEQFF.

This clone has just one count. This chain uses TRBV7-6 with TRBJ2-7; the match to TRBD1 covers 8 bases. The CDR3 length is 15 residues. Trimming cost V 5 bases and J 5 bases; bases outside gene matches: 11. Germline CDR1 SGHVS, CDR2 FNYEAQ. The CDR3 DNA is TGTGCCAGCAGCGGATCCGGGACAGGTTCCCACGAGCAGTACTTC. It yields the protein CASSGSGTGSHEQYF.

The V call is TRBV10-3, the J call TRBJ1-3, with TRBD1 identical over 8 bases. The length of the CDR3 is 14 residues. From germline, CDR1 is ENHRY and CDR2 SYGVKD. The V and J ends lost 7 bases and 4 bases, in that order; junction bases with no gene match: 6. CDR3 nucleotide sequence: TGTGCCATCACCCTGGACAGGGCCGGAAACACCATATATTTT. Translation: CAITLDRAGNTIYF.

The gene calls are TRBV19 and TRBJ2-1; TRBD2 aligns across 9 bases. Germline V gene sequence: CDR1 LNHDA, CDR2 SQIVND (reference sequence). The length of the CDR3 is 17 residues. The trim removed 1 base at V and 7 bases at J, leaving 11 bases unmatched. In DNA, the CDR3 is TGTGCCAGTAGTATAGTGGGGGCTAGCGGGAAAGGAAATGAGCAGTTCTTC. Its translation: CASSIVGASGKGNEQFF.

This sequence joins TRBV7-6 and TRBJ1-5, with D hard to call. This CDR3 has 15 amino acids. Germline CDR1 reads SGHVS; CDR2 reads FNYEAQ. V was clipped by 1 base and J by 4 bases, with 11 bases between them. The CDR3 region has the DNA TGTGCCAGCAGCTTAGGGGCCGACGATAATCAGCCCCAGCATTTT. Its translation is CASSLGADDNQPQHF.

This sequence joins TRBV5-4 and TRBJ2-1; 9 bases map to TRBD2. The trim removed 1 base at V and 8 bases at J, leaving 7 bases unmatched. The length of the CDR3 is 15 residues. The germline V gene has CDR1 SGHNT and CDR2 YYREEE (reference sequence). The CDR3 here is CASSLSGGPGDEQFF. The CDR3 DNA follows: TGTGCCAGCAGCTTGAGCGGGGGGCCCGGGGATGAGCAGTTCTTC.

This clone has only a few counts. The chain employs TRBV4-2 and TRBJ1-5, with TRBD1 as a possible D gene (5 bases). The CDR3 spans 16 residues. Trimming took 0 bases from V and 3 from J, leaving 12 bases between them. CDR1 is LGHNA and CDR2 is YNFKEQ in the germline V gene. The CDR3 loop reads CASSQDPRAINQPQHF. DNA of the CDR3: TGTGCCAGCAGCCAAGACCCCAGGGCGATCAATCAGCCCCAGCATTTT.

This clone came up once. The chain employs TRBV27 and TRBJ1-1; D perhaps matches TRBD1 (5 bases). CDR3 length: 13 amino acids. CDR1 is MNHEY and CDR2 is SMNVEV in the germline V gene (reference sequence). Between the trimmed V and J ends, which lost 2 bases and 3 bases, there was a span of 7 bases. The CDR3 spells CASSLRGHTEAFF. For the CDR3, the DNA is TGTGCCAGCAGTTTAAGGGGCCACACTGAAGCTTTCTTT.

This chain connects TRBV6-1 to TRBJ2-3; D is unresolved. The V end lost 6 bases, the J end lost 5 bases, and 9 bases lay between the germline ends. The CDR3 runs to 12 residues. Germline values: CDR1 MNHNS, CDR2 SASEGT. The DNA of the CDR3 is TGTGCCAGCAGCGTCCCGCGAGATACGCAGTATTTT. This encodes CASSVPRDTQYF.

About this clone itself: At one boundary the junction diverges from the germline segment, which might be a read error. The V gene is TRBV7-7, the J gene TRBJ2-2, with 8 bases identical to TRBD1. The germline CDR1 and CDR2 sequences are SSHAT and FNYEAQ (reference sequence). The length of the CDR3 is 17 residues. CDR3 region: CASSLSPSTGDPGELFF. The CDR3, as DNA: TGTGCTAGCAGCTTAAGCCCCTCGACAGGGGATCCCGGGGAGCTGTTTTTT.

The genes are TRBV7-9 and TRBJ1-6; 7 positions match TRBD1. Losses at the gene ends were 5 bases for V and 8 bases for J; bases not matched to a gene: 9. Germline V gene lookup returns CDR1 SEHNR and CDR2 FQNEAQ (reference sequence). This CDR3 has 15 amino acids. For the CDR3, the DNA is TGTGCCAGCAGCCTGGGAACAGGGGAATATTCACCCCTCCACTTT. Translation: CASSLGTGEYSPLHF.